The present T cell receptor (beta chain) was sequenced within a study of radiation and T cells in renal cell carcinoma. The time point was: baseline pretreatment blood. Treatment meaning: 15 Gy SBRT to primary tumor, nephrectomy 4 weeks later. Study findings and constraints: Without pretreatment biopsies, baseline tumor clonotype presence was undetermined.

Germline lookup yields CDR1 MGHRA and CDR2 YSYEKL. Trimming removed 0 bases at V and 0 bases at J, with 9 bases between. The CDR3 is 15 residues long. Only in-frame clones appear in the TCRdb table, and some are missing; sequencing was by immunoSEQ multiplex PCR. The repertoire includes approximately 100,000 clones, around nine tenths of them detected once, and roughly 8% sits in the top ten. Of note for this clone: What it recognizes is unknown.

The chain carries TRBV4-1 and TRBJ2-7, with TRBD2 as a possible D gene (6 bases). The specimen was blood, collected from a patient whose treatment included radiotherapy and nephrectomy. This TCR was recovered from a man aged 50-59 years with renal cell carcinoma. The CDR3 sequence: CASSQEGSGSYEQYF. The CDR3 coding sequence is TGCGCCAGCAGCCAAGAGGGTAGCGGCTCCTACGAGCAGTACTTC.